This T cell receptor (beta chain) derives from a study of blood T cell repertoires in COVID-19. Study as a whole: Samples came from the United States, Italy and Spain, spanning acute and convalescent COVID-19. In each case, the material was cDNA or gDNA derived from T cells, B-cell-depleted T cells, or PBMCs.

As processed by the authors: Counts of nucleated cells, estimated from reference gene primer amplification, were obtained. Repertoires were generated with immunoSEQ multiplex PCR, while TCRdb's copy carries only in-frame clones and drops some. The DNA gave D and trimming, while V, J and clone size come from that table. The table records 150,000 to 200,000 clones, 60% to 85% of them present only once. The table lists this clone with many counts. Sequencing was done on a sample of peripheral blood. The receptor's source is a woman aged 50 to 65 with active or convalescent COVID-19.

The CDR3 loop reads CASSIELAGLETQYF. In DNA form, the CDR3 reads TGTGCCAGTAGTATTGAGCTAGCGGGGTTGGAGACCCAGTACTTC. The rearrangement uses TRBV19 and TRBJ2-5; TRBD2 agrees at 9 bases. CDR1 is LNHDA, CDR2 SQIVND, per germline (reference sequence). This CDR3 is built from 15 residues. The V gene end was trimmed by 3 bases and the J gene end by 5 bases; junction bases not matched to a gene: 7.